The source of this T cell receptor (beta chain) is a study of cytomegalovirus exposure and HLA in healthy donors. Study conclusions and caveats: Researchers reported from a later analysis that most CMV-associated TCR beta chains appeared HLA-restricted. Exclusion as indistinguishable affected some V segments, including TRBV6-2 and TRBV6-3. The authors considered a cluster of highly shared sequence variants likely to be a sequencing artifact.

Unrecorded immune exposures were likely, despite nominal health at sampling. Trimming removed 0 bases from V and 7 bases from J; junction bases left unmatched: 8. The CDR3 totals 16 residues. Germline loops: CDR1 LNHNV, CDR2 YYDKDF (reference sequence). With respect to this clone: The antigen is not known.

The PCR contained 60 Vbeta and 13 Jbeta primers. Clones were read by immunoSEQ multiplex PCR, and TCRdb kept only the in-frame ones, dropping some. The sample holds 95,000 to 150,000 clones. The gene calls are TRBV15 and TRBJ2-1; 8 nucleotides match TRBD2. The sequence came from a man younger than 35 in good health and CMV-seronegative. Source material: PBMCs. CDR3 in DNA: TGTGCCACCAGCAGAGATGGCAGCGGGAGTCTGAATGAGCAGTTCTTC. The encoded protein is CATSRDGSGSLNEQFF. Full variable domain (rest looked up from reference TRBV15 and TRBJ2-1): DAMVIQNPRYQVTQFGKPVTLSCSQTLNHNVMYWYQQKSSQAPKLLFHYYDKDFNNEADTPDNFQSRRPNTSFCFLDIRSPGLGDTAMYLCATSRDGSGSLNEQFFGPGTRLTVL.